This entry lists 29 T cell receptor beta chains sequenced from one sample in a study of CXCR3-negative and CXCR3-positive naive CD8 T cells (dated by TCRdb to the late 2010s). Instrument on record: NextSeq 550. The Human TCR Profiling Kit (MiLaboratory) was used to prepare UMI-labeled 5' RACE TRB cDNA libraries. With the reads reprocessed by TCRdb, a single entry stands for each CDR3 protein sequence and no DNA is reported. The table held for this sample gives some 150,000 distinct CDR3 sequences. Of the sample, over 0.35% is held by the ten largest clones. The antigens of these receptors remain unknown. The paper's findings and limits, for the study overall: TRB CDR3s from CXCR3-positive naive cells showed higher hydrophobicity (lower Kidera factor 4), lower energy, and higher strength and volume indices than CXCR3-negative naive cells.

The sequenced material came from naive CXCR3+ CD8+ T cells from blood. The cell subset or site label here, explained by the study, means: CD45RO-CCR7+CD27+CD95- naive CD8+ T cells expressing CXCR3 (TNR3+). These receptors came from a human donor in good health. Some clones in this sample may be carry-over from other donors' samples.

CDR3 sequence: CASRGQGIYEQYF. This chain connects TRBV12-3 or TRBV12-4 to TRBJ2-7; TCRdb's assignment of TRBD1 cannot be checked, as there is no DNA. The CDR3 is 13 amino acids.

The chain is built from TRBV12-3 or TRBV12-4 and TRBJ2-1; lacking DNA, the TRBD1 call made by TCRdb goes unchecked. The CDR3 covers 14 residues. CDR3 amino acids: CASSFGGAGGEQFF.

The chain recombines TRBV20-1 with TRBJ2-7; TCRdb reports TRBD2, a call that lacks DNA to check it against. The CDR3 is 15 residues long. The germline gives CDR1 DFQATT, CDR2 SNEGSKA (reference sequence). The CDR3 spells CSARLGGPLPLEQYF.

This CDR3 reads CASSLARGRADTQYF. The chain is built from TRBV5-6 and TRBJ2-3; the TCRdb call, TRBD1, lacks DNA for checking. CDR1 is SGHDT, CDR2 YYEEEE, per germline. The CDR3 covers 15 residues.

V usage is TRBV5-6 and J usage is TRBJ2-5. The germline V gene encodes CDR1 SGHDT and CDR2 YYEEEE. The CDR3 spans 14 residues. CDR3 residues: CASSLVADQETQYF.

V and J are TRBV11-2 and TRBJ2-1; TCRdb's assignment of TRBD1 cannot be checked, as there is no DNA. This CDR3 spans 14 amino acids. The germline V gene has CDR1 SGHAT and CDR2 FQNNGV. The CDR3 sequence is CASSLGGTGNEQFF.

The V and J genes are TRBV6-5 and TRBJ2-1; the TCRdb D gene call, TRBD1, has no DNA to confirm it. In germline, CDR1 is MNHEY, CDR2 SVGAGI. This CDR3 region has 15 residues. CDR3 region: CVSSYSPDSYNEQFF.

The chain joins TRBV12-3 or TRBV12-4 to TRBJ2-7; TCRdb calls TRBD2, which cannot be checked without DNA. This CDR3 is 15 amino acids long. CDR3 protein: CASGSPGAGFSEQYF.

The chain is built from TRBV28 and TRBJ2-1; lacking DNA, the TRBD2 call made by TCRdb goes unchecked. CDR3 length equals 16 residues. CDR1 and CDR2 from the germline V gene are MDHEN and SYDVKM. CDR3 residues: CASSLLAGVVVNEQFF.

The genes are TRBV11-2 and TRBJ1-4; TCRdb selects TRBD1, and the lack of DNA leaves this call unchecked. The CDR3 is 16 residues long. Germline V gene lookup returns CDR1 SGHAT and CDR2 FQNNGV. The CDR3 spells CASSVGRTVLNEKLFF.

J is TRBJ2-7 and V is TRBV29-1; TCRdb lists TRBD2, though no DNA is available to test this call. Germline-derived CDR1 and CDR2 are SQVTM and ANQGSEA. The CDR3 runs to 14 residues. CDR3 region: CSVEGPGGIDEQYF.

The chain joins TRBV6-5 to TRBJ2-7; TCRdb outputs TRBD1, but without DNA this stays unchecked. Germline values: CDR1 MNHEY, CDR2 SVGAGI. The CDR3 covers 12 residues. The CDR3 region is CASRDLSYEQYF.

The V gene is TRBV19, the J gene TRBJ2-1; the D call of TRBD1 rests on TCRdb alone, since no DNA is present to check it. This CDR3 has 15 amino acids. Germline values: CDR1 LNHDA, CDR2 SQIVND (reference sequence). CDR3 residues: CASSSPGQGYNEQFF.

CDR3 in amino acids: CASSQETGGLIEQYF. The chain joins TRBV4-2 to TRBJ2-7; TCRdb designates TRBD1, a call that cannot be tested without DNA. The germline CDR1 and CDR2 sequences are LGHNA and YNFKEQ. The CDR3 consists of 15 residues.

V and J are TRBV27 and TRBJ2-1; TCRdb lists TRBD1, though no DNA is available to test this call. The length of the CDR3 is 15 residues. The germline gives CDR1 MNHEY, CDR2 SMNVEV (reference sequence). The chain's CDR3 is CASSLDQGAYNEQFF.

The V and J genes are TRBV15 and TRBJ1-1. The CDR3 runs to 11 residues. CDR1 and CDR2 (germline): LNHNV, YYDKDF (reference sequence). CDR3: CATSETGRAFF.

The chain uses TRBV11-1 and TRBJ2-7. CDR1 SGHAT and CDR2 FQDESV come from the germline V gene (reference sequence). This CDR3 is built from 13 residues. CDR3 residues: CASSPGDPYGQYF.

The genes are TRBV5-1 and TRBJ2-7. CDR3 size: 13 residues. Per germline, CDR1 SGHRS and CDR2 YFSETQ. This chain's CDR3 is CASKDGGSYEQYF.

V is TRBV7-9 and J is TRBJ2-1; TCRdb calls TRBD2, which cannot be checked without DNA. This CDR3 region has 18 residues. The V gene's germline CDR1 is SEHNR and CDR2 FQNEAQ (reference sequence). The CDR3 sequence: CASSQRTSGGFRYNEQFF.

The chain couples TRBV29-1 to TRBJ2-7; absent DNA, TCRdb's TRBD2 call cannot be checked. Germline V gene sequence: CDR1 SQVTM, CDR2 ANQGSEA. The CDR3 is 16 amino acids. CDR3 in amino acids: CSVVLPLPFEGYEQYF.

The rearrangement links TRBV7-8 to TRBJ2-3; without DNA, the TCRdb call of TRBD1 cannot be checked. CDR1 is SGHVS and CDR2 is FQNEAQ in the germline V gene. CDR3 size: 17 residues. The chain's CDR3 is CASSPLPGGRSTDTQYF.

The chain combines TRBV7-8 with TRBJ2-3; TCRdb indicates TRBD1, and absent DNA this call remains unverified. Germline V gene sequence: CDR1 SGHVS, CDR2 FQNEAQ. The CDR3 extends over 16 amino acids. The CDR3 loop reads CASSFVPSRSTDTQYF.

This chain links TRBV6-5 with TRBJ1-1; TCRdb returns TRBD1, unconfirmable since there is no DNA. Germline V lookup: CDR1 MNHEY, CDR2 SVGAGI. This CDR3 is built from 15 residues. The CDR3: CASSSSTGVITEAFF.

The chain uses TRBV11-3 and TRBJ2-1; absent DNA, TCRdb's TRBD2 call cannot be checked. The CDR3 sequence is 20 residues long. Germline V lookup: CDR1 SGHNT, CDR2 YENEEA. CDR3 amino acids: CASSLDQIRETPPPDNEQFF.

The chain uses TRBV29-1 and TRBJ2-3; without DNA, the TCRdb call of TRBD2 cannot be checked. The CDR3 has 17 residues. Germline loops: CDR1 SQVTM, CDR2 ANQGSEA. The CDR3 sequence is CSVSGVTSGRLADTQYF.

The chain couples TRBV5-1 to TRBJ1-1; TCRdb picks TRBD1, but there is no DNA to check that call. This CDR3 is 17 amino acids long. Germline-derived CDR1 and CDR2 are SGHRS and YFSETQ. The CDR3 loop is CASSLARTGAVNTEAFF.

The chain recombines TRBV5-5 with TRBJ2-7; checking the TCRdb D call of TRBD1 is not possible without DNA. The CDR3 runs 15 residues. Germline CDR1 reads SGHKS; CDR2 reads YYEKEE (reference sequence). The CDR3 sequence: CASSLRGTGPYEQYF. The variable domain in full, with the rest retrieved from reference TRBV5-5 and TRBJ2-7, is DAGVTQSPTHLIKTRGQQVTLRCSPISGHKSVSWYQQVLGQGPQFIFQYYEKEERGRGNFPDRFSARQFPNYSSELNVNALLLGDSALYLCASSLRGTGPYEQYFGPGTRLTVT.

The CDR3 region is CASSFRGRSYEQYF. V gene TRBV12-3 or TRBV12-4 combines with J gene TRBJ2-7. This CDR3 spans 14 amino acids.

The chain couples TRBV2 to TRBJ2-5. This CDR3 is 11 amino acids long. Germline assignment: CDR1 SNHLY and CDR2 FYNNEI. The CDR3 reads CASSEYETQYF. The whole variable domain, filled in from reference TRBV2 and TRBJ2-5, reads EPEVTQTPSHQVTQMGQEVILRCVPISNHLYFYWYRQILGQKVEFLVSFYNNEISEKSEIFDDQFSVERPDGSNFTLKIRSTKLEDSAMYFCASSEYETQYFGPGTRLLVL.